These 20 T cell receptor beta chains originate from one sample sequenced in a study of HIV-infected patients and healthy controls. Reverse transcription used around 500 ng RNA and constant-region primers for alpha and beta. Separate chain-specific third strand synthesis with multiplexing indices produced the alpha and beta libraries. Using its own MiXCR run on the 5' RACE reads, TCRdb lists one record per CDR3 protein. The sample contains 14,000 or so distinct CDR3 sequences, 12% of which appear only once. Roughly three months, about 14 weeks, into antiretroviral therapy, follow-up blood was collected. Whole blood was used without fractionation, so all unsorted peripheral T cells were included. The source was blood, collected during antiretroviral therapy. These receptor sequences come from an adult with HIV infection. The donor label of this sample is uncertain.

This clonotype was recorded at least ten times. The V gene is TRBV10-3, the J gene TRBJ2-1; D is tentatively TRBD1 or TRBD2 (5 bases each). The CDR3 contains 15 residues. Trimming stripped 4 bases from V and 5 bases from J, with 15 bases between. Per the germline V gene, CDR1 is ENHRY and CDR2 is SYGVKD. The CDR3 sequence: CAISGGQGANNEQFF. The CDR3 DNA is TGTGCCATCAGTGGAGGGCAGGGTGCGAACAATGAGCAGTTCTTC.

In its sample, this clonotype is medium-sized. The chain joins TRBV6-6 to TRBJ1-1; perhaps TRBD1 as D (5 bases). With 3 bases removed from V and 4 bases from J, the gap between germline ends came to 12 bases. The CDR3 length is 14 residues. Looked up from germline, CDR1 is MNHNY and CDR2 is SVGAGI (reference sequence). The CDR3 bases are TGTGCCAGCAGTTATAACGGAAGGGGCACTGAAGCTTTCTTT. Translation: CASSYNGRGTEAFF.

V gene TRBV10-3 combines with J gene TRBJ1-1; D is uncertain. Per the germline V gene, CDR1 is ENHRY and CDR2 is SYGVKD. V was trimmed by 6 bases and J by 8 bases, leaving 19 bases between them. There are 14 residues in the CDR3. The CDR3 loop reads CAISPTGPLAEAFF. CDR3 sequence (DNA): TGTGCCATCAGCCCAACCGGGCCCCTCGCCGAAGCTTTCTTT.

This clonotype was counted many times. The chain recombines TRBV4-1 with TRBJ2-7; 10 bases agree with TRBD1. Germline lookup yields CDR1 MGHRA and CDR2 YSYEKL. V lost 0 bases, J lost 5 bases, and 13 bases stayed unmatched. This CDR3 is built from 18 residues. The CDR3: CASSQEGRIGTGDHEQYF. The CDR3 DNA reads as TGCGCCAGCAGCCAAGAGGGGAGGATCGGGACAGGGGACCACGAGCAGTACTTC.

This clonotype was counted ten times or more. The chain combines TRBV5-5 with TRBJ2-5, with TRBD2 as a possible D gene (6 bases). Per the germline V gene, CDR1 is SGHKS and CDR2 is YYEKEE (reference sequence). The CDR3 spans 13 residues. V gave up 2 bases and J gave up 5 bases, with 10 bases separating them. In nucleotides, the CDR3 is TGTGCCAGCAGCTTTCGTGGGACTGAGACCCAGTACTTC. As protein: CASSFRGTETQYF.

This chain joins TRBV13 and TRBJ1-2; no clear D. Trimming shortened V by 1 base and J by 5 bases, and 14 bases separated the two germline ends. The germline V gene encodes CDR1 PRHDT and CDR2 FYEKMQ (reference sequence). This CDR3 has 15 amino acids. The CDR3 nucleotides are TGTGCCAGCAGCTTAGAAGGTGGAGGGTTGTATGGCTACACCTTC. Translating it yields CASSLEGGGLYGYTF.

The sample holds many counts of this clonotype. The chain links TRBV5-7 to TRBJ2-3, with D unresolved. TRBV5-7 is classed as an ORF, of uncertain function. The CDR3 has 13 residues. V lost 4 bases and J 4 bases, leaving 10 bases between the germline ends. In DNA form, the CDR3 reads TGTGCCAGCAGCCAAAACGGACCAGATACGCAGTATTTT. This sequence encodes CASSQNGPDTQYF.

This clonotype was seen repeatedly, ten times or more. V gene TRBV14 combines with J gene TRBJ2-1; TRBD2 agrees at 16 bases. Germline V gene lookup returns CDR1 SGHDN and CDR2 FVKESK. V shed 2 bases, J shed 4 bases, and the junction held 5 bases outside the gene matches. The CDR3 length is 18 residues. This CDR3 is CASSQQGLAGGIYNEQFF. The DNA of the CDR3 is TGTGCCAGCAGCCAACAGGGACTAGCGGGAGGGATATACAATGAGCAGTTCTTC.

This clonotype ranks as medium-sized. The chain recombines TRBV9 with TRBJ2-1; 14 bases align to TRBD2. This CDR3 region has 15 residues. V lost 3 bases and J lost 8; bases outside the gene matches: 4. Looked up from germline, CDR1 is SGDLS and CDR2 is YYNGEE. The CDR3 DNA reads as TGTGCCAGCAGCGGGGGGACTAGCGGGAGACATGAGCAGTTCTTC. It codes for CASSGGTSGRHEQFF. Full variable domain (remainder filled in from reference TRBV9 and TRBJ2-1): DSGVTQTPKHLITATGQRVTLRCSPRSGDLSVYWYQQSLDQGLQFLIQYYNGEERAKGNILERFSAQQFPDLHSELNLSSLELGDSALYFCASSGGTSGRHEQFFGPGTRLTVL.

This clonotype occurred many times. J is TRBJ2-1 and V is TRBV10-3; TRBD1 matches 7 bases. After removal of 4 bases from V and 7 bases from J, the junction contained 4 bases not matched to a gene. CDR3 length equals 13 residues. Germline-derived CDR1 and CDR2 are ENHRY and SYGVKD. DNA for the CDR3: TGTGCCATCAGTGCTCAGGACAGGAATGAGCAGTTCTTC. The encoded protein is CAISAQDRNEQFF.

The table lists this clonotype with many counts. This rearrangement joins TRBV11-2 to TRBJ1-2, with TRBD1 as a possible D gene (5 bases). V lost 1 base and J lost 0, with 27 bases in between. CDR3 size: 21 residues. The germline V gene encodes CDR1 SGHAT and CDR2 FQNNGV. The DNA of the CDR3 is TGTGCCAGCAGCTTAGTTCGCGTTGAAGGACCGGCCTCAGGGCCTAACTATGGCTACACCTTC. Residues: CASSLVRVEGPASGPNYGYTF.

This clonotype came up many times. V gene TRBV6-6 combines with J gene TRBJ2-5; 12 nucleotides line up with TRBD2. The CDR3 loop spans 16 amino acids. Trimming removed 2 bases from V and 0 bases from J; junction bases left unmatched: 1. Germline lookup yields CDR1 MNHNY and CDR2 SVGAGI (reference sequence). CDR3 DNA sequence: TGTGCCAGCAGTTACAGGACTAGCGGGAACCAAGAGACCCAGTACTTC. Its protein product is CASSYRTSGNQETQYF.

This clonotype occurred a few times. The chain employs TRBV6-1 and TRBJ1-2; tentative D call: TRBD1 (6 bases). The CDR3 totals 12 residues. The V end lost 4 bases, the J end lost 4 bases, and 7 bases lay between the germline ends. The germline CDR1 and CDR2 sequences are MNHNS and SASEGT. CDR3 region: CASSGDIYGYTF. DNA of the CDR3: TGTGCCAGCAGTGGGGACATCTATGGCTACACCTTC.

This clonotype was found many times. The J gene is TRBJ2-7, the V gene TRBV6-6; TRBD2 matches 13 bases. J gave up 4 bases and V 2 bases, and 11 bases lay outside the gene matches. CDR1 is MNHNY, CDR2 SVGAGI, per germline (reference sequence). CDR3 length: 18 amino acids. The CDR3 loop is CASSYQKPGTSGVYEQYF. The CDR3 DNA reads TGTGCCAGCAGTTACCAGAAACCAGGGACTAGCGGGGTATACGAGCAGTACTTC.

This clonotype was observed at least ten times. The chain is built from TRBV6-5 and TRBJ2-5; D uncertain. The CDR3 spans 17 residues. Deletions cut 2 bases from V and 3 bases from J, with 19 bases between. Germline loops: CDR1 MNHEY, CDR2 SVGAGI. CDR3 sequence reads: CASSYRLRGELKETQYF. The CDR3 coding sequence is TGTGCCAGCAGTTACCGGTTGCGAGGAGAATTAAAAGAGACCCAGTACTTC.

In this sample, this clonotype turned up a few times. The chain is built from TRBV12-3 or TRBV12-4 and TRBJ2-2; the D gene is possibly TRBD2 (7 bases). V gave up 11 bases and J gave up 6 bases, with 13 bases separating them. The CDR3 is 12 amino acids. CDR3 DNA: TGTGCCGGAGGGGAGGGGGCCGGGGAGCTGTTTTTT. It is translated as CAGGEGAGELFF.

In its sample, this clonotype was seen once. The V call is TRBV11-2, the J call TRBJ2-4, with TRBD2 matching 12 bases. J was trimmed by 0 bases and V by 5 bases; bases with no gene match: 14. Germline-derived CDR1 and CDR2 are SGHAT and FQNNGV. The CDR3 extends over 20 amino acids. Here the CDR3 DNA reads TGTGCCAGCAGCCCTGGACTAGCGGGAAGTTTGGGTCTAGCCAAAAACATTCAGTACTTC. Translation: CASSPGLAGSLGLAKNIQYF. The variable domain in full, completed from reference TRBV11-2 and TRBJ2-4, reads EAGVAQSPRYKIIEKRQSVAFWCNPISGHATLYWYQQILGQGPKLLIQFQNNGVVDDSQLPKDRFSAERLKGVDSTLKIQPAKLEDSAVYLCASSPGLAGSLGLAKNIQYFGAGTRLSVL.

This clonotype was seen at least ten times. The chain joins TRBV6-1 to TRBJ1-5; perhaps TRBD1 as D (5 bases). V was cut by 4 bases and J by 4 bases, with 17 bases left in between. Germline assignment: CDR1 MNHNS and CDR2 SASEGT. This CDR3 comprises 16 residues. CDR3 sequence: CASSVRDGDGNQPQHF. CDR3 sequence (DNA): TGTGCCAGCAGTGTCCGGGACGGGGATGGGAATCAGCCCCAGCATTTT.

This clonotype showed up many times. This chain joins TRBV13 and TRBJ1-1, with 9 bases fitting TRBD1. The CDR3 extends over 15 amino acids. Germline lookup yields CDR1 PRHDT and CDR2 FYEKMQ (reference sequence). The V segment lost 3 bases and the J segment 5 bases; nucleotides outside the gene matches: 7. CDR3 region: CASSFQGQGRTEAFF. CDR3 DNA: TGTGCCAGCAGCTTCCAAGGACAGGGGAGGACTGAAGCTTTCTTT.

This clonotype has at least ten counts. The V call is TRBV30, the J call TRBJ1-5, with TRBD1 matching over 8 bases. V was pared by 5 bases and J by 7 bases, with 10 bases of the junction left unmatched. The CDR3 has 14 residues. The germline V gene encodes CDR1 GTSNPN and CDR2 SVGIG (reference sequence). CDR3 loop: CAWAGQGGGQPQHF. In DNA form, the CDR3 reads TGTGCCTGGGCCGGACAGGGAGGAGGCCAGCCCCAGCATTTT.